This record looks at one T cell receptor beta chain sequence and its context. The antigen remains undetermined. The length of the CDR3 is 18 residues. Germline trimming cut 4 bases from V and 0 bases from J; bases unmatched to any gene: 11. Per the germline V gene, CDR1 is LGHNA and CDR2 is YNFKEQ. The method was immunoSEQ multiplex PCR; TCRdb's version includes in-frame clones alone and lacks a portion of them. The sample shows 100,000 or so clones, approximately 88% of them seen only once. The data belong to a study of T cell responses to AZD1222 COVID-19 vaccine. Study-level background: Doses given second, at about 4 or about 12 weeks, were pooled.

The study's findings and limits: Increased Spike-specific TCR breadth and depth were observed after two AZD1222 doses. Repertoires were sampled only after the peak T cell response. Spike was spanned by vaccine-associated CD4 TCRs, with dominance at 160-218 and 743-854.

The clonotype originates from an adult in good health. Sequencing was performed on peripheral blood, taken on day 0 of AZD1222 vaccination. The V and J genes are TRBV4-2 and TRBJ2-5, with 10 bases lining up with TRBD2. CDR3 sequence: CASSPLGGSGGDQETQYF. The CDR3 DNA is TGTGCCAGCAGCCCCCTCGGGGGAAGCGGGGGGGACCAAGAGACCCAGTACTTC.